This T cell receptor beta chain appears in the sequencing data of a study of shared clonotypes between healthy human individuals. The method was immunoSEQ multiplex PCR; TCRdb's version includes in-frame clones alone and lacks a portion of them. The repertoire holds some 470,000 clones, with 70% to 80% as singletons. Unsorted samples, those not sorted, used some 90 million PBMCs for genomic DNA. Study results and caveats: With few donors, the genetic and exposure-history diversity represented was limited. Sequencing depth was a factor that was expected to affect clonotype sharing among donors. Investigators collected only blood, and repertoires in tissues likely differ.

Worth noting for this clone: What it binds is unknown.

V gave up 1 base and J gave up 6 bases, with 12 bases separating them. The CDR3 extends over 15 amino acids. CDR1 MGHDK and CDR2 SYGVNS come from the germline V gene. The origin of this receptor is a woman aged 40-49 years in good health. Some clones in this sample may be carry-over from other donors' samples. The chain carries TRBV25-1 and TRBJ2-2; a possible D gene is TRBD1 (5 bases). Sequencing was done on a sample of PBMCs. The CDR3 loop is CASSEWGAESGELFF. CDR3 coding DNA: TGTGCCAGCAGTGAATGGGGCGCAGAGTCCGGGGAGCTGTTTTTT.